What follows are 20 T cell receptor beta chains derived from one specimen sequenced in a study of T cell clonotyping in hematopoietic cell transplantation. Data came from immunoSEQ multiplex PCR; TCRdb stores just in-frame clones and leaves some out. This sample has tens of thousands of clones, with 86% found just once. The time point: recipient sample about 28 days before transplant, after cytoreduction. The material was peripheral blood mononuclear cells, obtained before stem cell transplant. These receptor sequences come from a man aged 60-69 years with biphenotypic leukemia. Some clones in this sample may be carry-over from other donors' samples.

This clone has only one observation. V usage is TRBV5-1 and J usage is TRBJ2-2; unclear D gene. Between the trimmed V and J ends, which lost 6 bases and 0 bases, there was a span of 12 bases. Germline V lookup: CDR1 SGHRS, CDR2 YFSETQ. The CDR3 runs 15 residues. The chain's CDR3 is CASTSRHANTGELFF. In DNA form, the CDR3 reads TGCGCCAGCACCTCAAGACACGCGAACACCGGGGAGCTGTTTTTT.

This clone has a single count. This chain links TRBV7-2 with TRBJ2-3; 12 bases are shared with TRBD2. There are 13 residues in the CDR3. V gave up 8 bases and J gave up 7 bases; unmatched junction bases: 4. In germline, CDR1 is SGHTA, CDR2 FQGNSA. This CDR3 is CASGTSGYNTQYF. The CDR3 nucleotides are TGTGCCAGCGGGACTAGCGGGTACAATACGCAGTATTTT.

This sequence joins TRBV7-8 and TRBJ2-3, with 7 bases matching TRBD1. Germline trimming cut 9 bases from V and 1 base from J; bases unmatched to any gene: 7. The CDR3 has 14 amino acids. In germline, CDR1 is SGHVS, CDR2 FQNEAQ. CDR3 DNA sequence: TGTGCCAGTGGGAAGGGGGCTCGCACAGATACGCAGTATTTT. Translating gives CASGKGARTDTQYF.

CDR3 protein: CASSLTGGAYGYTF. The CDR3 region has the DNA TGTGCCAGCAGCCTTACGGGGGGCGCCTATGGCTACACCTTC. V usage is TRBV28 and J usage is TRBJ1-2; perhaps TRBD1 as D (6 bases). The germline V gene has CDR1 MDHEN and CDR2 SYDVKM. The CDR3 runs to 14 residues. V lost 6 bases, J lost 4 bases, and 15 bases lay in between.

CDR3: CASSQDRDLQPQHF. CDR3 sequence (DNA): TGTGCCAGCAGTCAGGACAGGGACTTACAGCCCCAGCATTTT. The chain joins TRBV6-6 to TRBJ1-5; 8 bases map to TRBD1. V shed 5 bases, J shed 7 bases, and the junction held 7 bases outside the gene matches. Germline V gene lookup returns CDR1 MNHNY and CDR2 SVGAGI (reference sequence). This CDR3 contains 14 residues.

The chain uses TRBV7-3 and TRBJ2-3, with D possibly matching TRBD1 (5 bases). V lost 1 base, J lost 9 bases, and 23 bases lay in between. Germline values: CDR1 SGHTA, CDR2 FQGTGA. The CDR3 contains 17 residues. CDR3 sequence: CASSLSWGGQGGDTQYF. The CDR3 bases are TGTGCCAGCAGCTTAAGTTGGGGTGGGCAGGGCGGAGACACGCAGTATTTT.

This clone was seen only a few times. V usage is TRBV5-1 and J usage is TRBJ2-5; weak D call: TRBD1 (7 bases). This CDR3 is 15 amino acids long. Per the germline V gene, CDR1 is SGHRS and CDR2 is YFSETQ. Trimming pared 4 bases from V and 1 base from J, leaving 14 bases between. CDR3 nucleotides: TGCGCCAGCAGCACGTGGGGGGACAGCCAAGAGACCCAGTACTTC. It specifies CASSTWGDSQETQYF.

CDR3 in amino acids: CASAEGTQETQYF. The DNA for the CDR3 is TGTGCCAGCGCGGAGGGGACTCAAGAGACCCAGTACTTC. The chain carries TRBV7-6 and TRBJ2-5; TRBD2 might be the D (6 bases). V was cut by 8 bases and J by 2 bases, with 12 bases left in between. The CDR3 loop spans 13 amino acids. Germline V gene sequence: CDR1 SGHVS, CDR2 FNYEAQ.

V usage is TRBV28 and J usage is TRBJ2-2, with TRBD2 as a possible D gene (6 bases). Germline assignment: CDR1 MDHEN and CDR2 SYDVKM. Trimming stripped 5 bases from V and 0 bases from J, with 16 bases between. The CDR3 has 17 residues. In DNA form, the CDR3 reads TGTGCCAGCAGTCCGACCCTGGTAGCGGCGAACACCGGGGAGCTGTTTTTT. This translates into CASSPTLVAANTGELFF.

The chain uses TRBV28 and TRBJ2-7, with D uncertain. V gave up 4 bases and J gave up 4 bases, with 8 bases separating them. Germline V gene lookup returns CDR1 MDHEN and CDR2 SYDVKM. The CDR3 length is 12 residues. The CDR3 reads CASSSLSYEQYF. The CDR3 bases are TGTGCCAGCAGTTCCCTGAGTTACGAGCAGTACTTC.

V usage is TRBV7-3 and J usage is TRBJ2-5, with TRBD2 as a possible D gene (6 bases). Germline CDR1 SGHTA, CDR2 FQGTGA. The CDR3 spans 13 residues. V was pared by 5 bases and J by 3 bases, with 10 bases between. The CDR3 reads CASSVIAEETQYF. CDR3 coding DNA: TGTGCCAGCAGCGTTATAGCGGAAGAGACCCAGTACTTC.

The chain combines TRBV5-1 with TRBJ2-1; 7 bases align to TRBD1. With 6 bases clipped from V and 6 bases from J, the junction kept 3 bases outside the gene matches. Germline assignment: CDR1 SGHRS and CDR2 YFSETQ. This CDR3 spans 12 amino acids. In DNA, the CDR3 is TGCGCCAGCAATACAGGGGTCAATGAGCAGTTCTTC. This encodes CASNTGVNEQFF.

This rearrangement joins TRBV27 to TRBJ1-1, with TRBD1 matching 9 bases. V was pared by 6 bases and J by 1 base, with 9 bases of the junction left unmatched. Germline V gene sequence: CDR1 MNHEY, CDR2 SMNVEV (reference sequence). The CDR3 runs 16 residues. CDR3 in DNA: TGTGCCAGCAGGCCCGAAAGACAGGGGGGGAACACTGAAGCTTTCTTT. It codes for CASRPERQGGNTEAFF.

V and J are TRBV21-1 and TRBJ2-7; whether TRBD1, the table's D call, matches the DNA was not checked. TRBV21-1 is a pseudogene. The CDR3 is 15 residues long. The CDR3 DNA reads as TGTGCCAGCAGCTTTGACGGGACAGGGACCCACGAGCAGTACTTC. It is translated as CASSFDGTGTHEQYF.

V and J are TRBV15 and TRBJ2-5; D uncertain. Trimming removed 1 base from V and 5 bases from J, with 2 bases in between. The CDR3 consists of 11 residues. Germline V gene sequence: CDR1 LNHNV, CDR2 YYDKDF (reference sequence). The CDR3 DNA reads as TGTGCCACCAGCAGAGCCGAGACCCAGTACTTC. This encodes CATSRAETQYF.

The chain couples TRBV2 to TRBJ1-2; the match to TRBD1 covers 7 bases. CDR1 is SNHLY and CDR2 is FYNNEI in the germline V gene. V gave up 2 bases and J gave up 4 bases; unmatched junction bases: 7. The CDR3 runs 15 residues. The CDR3 spells CASSELRTGPYGYTF. The CDR3, as DNA: TGTGCCAGCAGTGAACTTCGGACAGGTCCCTATGGCTACACCTTC.

As concerns this clone: A junction boundary mismatches the germline segment, possibly from a read error. The gene calls are TRBV7-7 and TRBJ2-7; TRBD2 is a possible D gene (5 bases). The length of the CDR3 is 13 residues. Looked up from germline, CDR1 is SSHAT and CDR2 is FNYEAQ (reference sequence). The CDR3 sequence is CASSQDVGVKQYF. As DNA, the CDR3 is TGTGCTAGCAGCCAAGATGTCGGGGTTAAGCAGTACTTC. Drawing the rest from reference TRBV7-7 and TRBJ2-7, the complete variable domain is GAGVSQSPRYKVTKRGQDVTLRCDPISSHATLYWYQQALGQGPEFLTYFNYEAQPDKSGLPSDRFSAERPEGSISTLTIQRTEQRDSAMYRCASSQDVGVKQYFGPGTRLTVT.

V is TRBV14 and J is TRBJ2-7; no definite D call. Germline V lookup: CDR1 SGHDN, CDR2 FVKESK. Deletions cut 1 base from V and 11 bases from J, with 15 bases between. CDR3 length: 13 residues. The CDR3 bases are TGTGCCAGCAGCCAAGTTACAGCTCAACGGGAGTACTTC. This gives the protein CASSQVTAQREYF.

The chain is built from TRBV28 and TRBJ2-4; D remains unclear. The CDR3 contains 15 residues. The germline V and J ends were trimmed by 8 bases and 4 bases, with 18 bases remaining between them. From germline, CDR1 is MDHEN and CDR2 SYDVKM. CDR3 sequence (DNA): TGTGCCAGCTGCCTTGCGATGGAAGCAAAAAACATTCAGTACTTC. It translates to CASCLAMEAKNIQYF.

J is TRBJ1-2 and V is TRBV2, with D possibly matching TRBD1 (5 bases). CDR1 is SNHLY and CDR2 is FYNNEI in the germline V gene. V gave up 4 bases and J gave up 6 bases, with 12 bases separating them. The CDR3 extends over 13 amino acids. The CDR3 spells CASSAGKWDGYTF. The CDR3 coding sequence is TGTGCCAGCAGTGCAGGGAAATGGGATGGCTACACCTTC.